The 28 T cell receptor beta chains reported below all come from one sample, sequenced in a study of a mutant IDH1 vaccine in newly diagnosed glioma. This sample's time point: baseline, week 1 (first vaccination visit). Treatment indicated: pre-vaccination baseline after standard-of-care therapy. Assay: immunoSEQ multiplex PCR; the TCRdb copy retains only in-frame clones and omits some. Altogether tens of thousands of clones are present, just over 90% being singletons, with the ten largest covering about 10%. The sample consisted of PBMCs, taken from a glioma patient treated with radiotherapy, temozolomide or both. Every receptor here comes from a man aged 25-45 years with glioma.

The chain couples TRBV7-7 to TRBJ2-5; TRBD2 aligns across 8 bases. The germline V gene has CDR1 SSHAT and CDR2 FNYEAQ (reference sequence). After removal of 2 bases from V and 5 bases from J, the junction contained 7 bases not matched to a gene. The CDR3 consists of 15 residues. The CDR3 region has the DNA TGTGCCAGCAGCTTAATGTCGGGAGGGCCGGAGACCCAGTACTTC. This translates into CASSLMSGGPETQYF. Variable domain in full (rest from reference TRBV7-7 and TRBJ2-5): GAGVSQSPRYKVTKRGQDVTLRCDPISSHATLYWYQQALGQGPEFLTYFNYEAQPDKSGLPSDRFSAERPEGSISTLTIQRTEQRDSAMYRCASSLMSGGPETQYFGPGTRLLVL.

J is TRBJ2-4 and V is TRBV19; 9 nucleotides match TRBD1. Germline lookup yields CDR1 LNHDA and CDR2 SQIVND (reference sequence). The CDR3 length is 15 residues. J gave up 0 bases and V 8 bases, and 5 bases lay outside the gene matches. The CDR3 reads CASAGTGIAKNIQYF. The CDR3, as DNA: TGTGCCAGTGCCGGGACAGGGATAGCCAAAAACATTCAGTACTTC.

The chain joins TRBV6-4 to TRBJ1-2; 8 bases fit TRBD1. The V segment lost 6 bases and the J segment 11 bases; nucleotides outside the gene matches: 5. Germline V gene data show CDR1 as MRHNA and CDR2 as SNTAGT. This CDR3 region has 11 residues. The CDR3 loop reads CASRDREYYTF. CDR3 DNA sequence: TGTGCCAGCAGGGACAGGGAGTATTACACCTTC.

This chain joins TRBV9 and TRBJ2-1, with a possible D match to TRBD2 (6 bases). This CDR3 comprises 15 residues. Germline loops: CDR1 SGDLS, CDR2 YYNGEE. The V end lost 1 base, the J end lost 5 bases, and 13 bases lay between the germline ends. The DNA of the CDR3 is TGTGCCAGCAGCGTAAGAGCGGGTTACGACAATGAGCAGTTCTTC. Protein: CASSVRAGYDNEQFF.

This clone was counted a few times. The chain uses TRBV11-2 and TRBJ1-3; D is unresolved. Per germline, CDR1 SGHAT and CDR2 FQNNGV. The CDR3 length is 14 residues. V was trimmed by 4 bases and J by 1 base, leaving 8 bases between them. The DNA of the CDR3 is TGTGCCAGCAGCTCGGTCTTATCTGGAAACACCATATATTTT. This codes for CASSSVLSGNTIYF.

As DNA, the CDR3 is TGTGCCAGTAGTCCCGGGGCTAGCGCTTCCTACGAGCAGTACTTC. Protein product: CASSPGASASYEQYF. J is TRBJ2-7 and V is TRBV19, with a tentative D call TRBD2 (6 bases). The CDR3 contains 15 residues. The V gene lost 5 bases and the J gene lost 1 base, with 15 bases spanning the gap. From germline, CDR1 is LNHDA and CDR2 SQIVND (reference sequence).

The chain joins TRBV7-9 to TRBJ1-4, with no clear D. Germline V lookup: CDR1 SEHNR, CDR2 FQNEAQ (reference sequence). V shed 1 base and J shed 7 bases, with 10 bases lying between them. The CDR3 covers 14 residues. The CDR3 DNA reads TGTGCCAGCAGCTTAGTGACGGGTGGTGAAAAACTGTTTTTT. It codes for CASSLVTGGEKLFF.

This chain links TRBV6-4 with TRBJ1-2; 10 nucleotides line up with TRBD1. The CDR3 loop spans 15 amino acids. The V segment lost 2 bases and the J segment 6 bases; nucleotides outside the gene matches: 6. Per germline, CDR1 MRHNA and CDR2 SNTAGT. Here the CDR3 reads CASSDRDRGPDGYTF. The CDR3 DNA reads as TGTGCCAGCAGTGACCGGGACAGGGGACCCGATGGCTACACCTTC.

The chain joins TRBV5-6 to TRBJ2-5, with 7 bases aligning to TRBD2. The CDR3 sequence is 16 residues long. From germline, CDR1 is SGHDT and CDR2 YYEEEE. J gave up 5 bases and V 1 base, and 11 bases lay outside the gene matches. CDR3 in amino acids: CASSLFWGRALETQYF. DNA of the CDR3: TGTGCCAGCAGCTTGTTTTGGGGGAGGGCCTTGGAGACCCAGTACTTC. The full variable domain, with the rest looked up from reference TRBV5-6 and TRBJ2-5, is DAGVTQSPTHLIKTRGQQVTLRCSPKSGHDTVSWYQQALGQGPQFIFQYYEEEERQRGNFPDRFSGHQFPNYSSELNVNALLLGDSALYLCASSLFWGRALETQYFGPGTRLLVL.

The genes are TRBV6-5 and TRBJ1-4; D not resolved. Germline CDR1 is MNHEY and CDR2 is SVGAGI. V lost 4 bases to trimming and J lost 6 bases, with 6 bases between them. The CDR3 is 12 amino acids. CDR3: CASSSEDEKLFF. In DNA, the CDR3 is TGTGCCAGCAGTTCCGAGGATGAAAAACTGTTTTTT.

The chain couples TRBV5-5 to TRBJ2-5; a possible D gene is TRBD2 (6 bases). The V end lost 3 bases, the J end lost 5 bases, and 17 bases lay between the germline ends. Germline CDR1 reads SGHKS; CDR2 reads YYEKEE (reference sequence). The CDR3 runs 15 residues. CDR3: CASSWGGGRSETQYF. The CDR3 DNA is TGTGCCAGCAGCTGGGGAGGAGGGAGGAGTGAGACCCAGTACTTC. Complete variable domain (other parts from reference TRBV5-5 and TRBJ2-5): DAGVTQSPTHLIKTRGQQVTLRCSPISGHKSVSWYQQVLGQGPQFIFQYYEKEERGRGNFPDRFSARQFPNYSSELNVNALLLGDSALYLCASSWGGGRSETQYFGPGTRLLVL.

CDR3 in amino acids: CASRHPGLAGDEQFF. Here the CDR3 DNA reads TGTGCCAGCAGGCACCCGGGACTAGCTGGCGATGAGCAGTTCTTC. The gene calls are TRBV6-6 and TRBJ2-1, with 9 bases matching TRBD2. From germline, CDR1 is MNHNY and CDR2 SVGAGI (reference sequence). V lost 6 bases to trimming and J lost 8 bases; unmatched junction nucleotides: 11. This CDR3 is 15 amino acids long.

J is TRBJ1-6 and V is TRBV6-5; the match to TRBD1 covers 7 bases. The CDR3 covers 15 residues. Germline lookup yields CDR1 MNHEY and CDR2 SVGAGI. V shed 4 bases and J 9 bases; nucleotides not matched to a gene: 9. CDR3 nucleotide sequence: TGTGCCAGCAGTTCACGGAACAGGGGAGGTTCACCCCTCCACTTT. This sequence encodes CASSSRNRGGSPLHF.

The chain recombines TRBV4-1 with TRBJ2-1; D is uncertain. The CDR3 spans 15 residues. The germline V gene has CDR1 MGHRA and CDR2 YSYEKL. The V gene lost 2 bases and the J gene lost 0 bases, with 8 bases spanning the gap. The DNA for the CDR3 is TGCGCCAGCAGCCAATCCCCTCACTCCTACAATGAGCAGTTCTTC. This translates into CASSQSPHSYNEQFF.

The chain links TRBV4-1 to TRBJ2-3; no definite D call. Between the trimmed V and J ends, which lost 0 bases and 1 base, there was a span of 8 bases. This CDR3 contains 15 residues. Germline V CDR1 and CDR2: MGHRA, YSYEKL. CDR3 coding DNA: TGCGCCAGCAGCCAAGACATCCGGGGCACAGATACGCAGTATTTT. Amino acids: CASSQDIRGTDTQYF.

The gene calls are TRBV14 and TRBJ2-1; D uncertain. The CDR3 is made up of 16 amino acids. From germline, CDR1 is SGHDN and CDR2 FVKESK. V shed 1 base and J shed 4 bases, with 14 bases lying between them. The CDR3 here is CASSQGNPRIYNEQFF. CDR3 nucleotide sequence: TGTGCCAGCAGCCAAGGGAACCCCCGGATTTACAATGAGCAGTTCTTC.

The gene calls are TRBV11-2 and TRBJ1-1, with 8 bases matching TRBD1. V lost 0 bases to trimming and J lost 5 bases; unmatched junction nucleotides: 11. CDR1 and CDR2 from the germline V gene are SGHAT and FQNNGV. This CDR3 spans 17 amino acids. In DNA, the CDR3 is TGTGCCAGCAGCTTAGAGGGCCGACAGGGGTTGGGGACTGAAGCTTTCTTT. Amino acids: CASSLEGRQGLGTEAFF.

Only one count was recorded for this clone. This chain connects TRBV27 to TRBJ1-5; 7 positions agree with TRBD1. Per germline, CDR1 MNHEY and CDR2 SMNVEV (reference sequence). The CDR3 consists of 14 residues. After removal of 5 bases from V and 2 bases from J, the junction contained 3 bases not matched to a gene. Here the CDR3 reads CASSAGTGNQPQHF. CDR3 DNA sequence: TGTGCCAGCAGTGCCGGGACAGGCAATCAGCCCCAGCATTTT.

V is TRBV2 and J is TRBJ2-7, with TRBD2 matching 11 bases. V gave up 6 bases and J gave up 1 base; unmatched junction bases: 5. The CDR3 extends over 15 amino acids. The germline CDR1 and CDR2 sequences are SNHLY and FYNNEI. The CDR3 protein is CASSLGLAGSYEQYF. CDR3 in DNA: TGTGCCAGCAGCCTTGGACTAGCGGGTTCCTACGAGCAGTACTTC. The whole variable domain, remainder taken from reference TRBV2 and TRBJ2-7, is EPEVTQTPSHQVTQMGQEVILRCVPISNHLYFYWYRQILGQKVEFLVSFYNNEISEKSEIFDDQFSVERPDGSNFTLKIRSTKLEDSAMYFCASSLGLAGSYEQYFGPGTRLTVT.

V usage is TRBV30 and J usage is TRBJ1-1, with 7 bases that match TRBD1. The CDR3 sequence is 11 residues long. Looked up from germline, CDR1 is GTSNPN and CDR2 is SVGIG (reference sequence). The V segment lost 8 bases and the J segment 4 bases; nucleotides outside the gene matches: 4. CDR3 bases: TGTGCCGGATACAGGGGCACTGAAGCTTTCTTT. Its protein is CAGYRGTEAFF.

The chain carries TRBV18 and TRBJ2-1; the D gene could be TRBD1 or TRBD2 (5 bases each). The V end was cut by 0 bases, the J end by 8 bases, with 11 bases between. CDR1 and CDR2 from the germline V gene are KGHSH and LQKENI. The CDR3 extends over 14 amino acids. Written as DNA, the CDR3 is TGTGCCAGCTCACCACCGCAGGGAGAGGATGAGCAGTTCTTC. It yields the protein CASSPPQGEDEQFF.

This clone appeared once. This chain connects TRBV29-1 to TRBJ1-2; a weak D match, TRBD1 (6 bases). Germline V gene lookup returns CDR1 SQVTM and CDR2 ANQGSEA. Trimming left V 7 bases short and J 7 bases short, with 16 bases between. The CDR3 is 12 amino acids. The DNA of the CDR3 is TGCAGCGCGTCATCGGACAGTGGTGGCTACACCTTC. This gives the protein CSASSDSGGYTF. Together with reference TRBV29-1 and TRBJ1-2, the CDR3 gives the full variable domain: SAVISQKPSRDICQRGTSLTIQCQVDSQVTMMFWYRQQPGQSLTLIATANQGSEATYESGFVIDKFPISRPNLTFSTLTVSNMSPEDSSIYLCSASSDSGGYTFGSGTRLTVV.

The genes are TRBV30 and TRBJ2-1; TRBD2 agrees at 8 bases. The V gene's germline CDR1 is GTSNPN and CDR2 SVGIG (reference sequence). V lost 0 bases, J lost 3 bases, and 4 bases stayed unmatched. The CDR3 totals 15 residues. The CDR3 DNA reads as TGTGCCTGGAGTGTTGGCGGGAGGTTCTACAATGAGCAGTTCTTC. Translating it yields CAWSVGGRFYNEQFF.

This chain joins TRBV4-1 and TRBJ2-1, with 9 bases matching TRBD2. This CDR3 contains 14 residues. Germline V CDR1 and CDR2: MGHRA, YSYEKL. V lost 0 bases, J lost 14 bases, and 8 bases stayed unmatched. CDR3 in DNA: TGCGCCAGCAGCCAAGACCCCCCCAGCGGGAGGAAGTTCTTC. Translation: CASSQDPPSGRKFF.

The chain combines TRBV20-1 with TRBJ1-2, with D maybe TRBD1 (5 bases). Trimming took off 6 bases at V and 2 bases at J, with 7 bases between the two ends. CDR1 is DFQATT and CDR2 is SNEGSKA in the germline V gene (reference sequence). This CDR3 spans 11 amino acids. In DNA form, the CDR3 reads TGCAGTGCGCAGGGCAACTATGGCTACACCTTC. Encoded protein: CSAQGNYGYTF.

V and J are TRBV7-9 and TRBJ1-2; no clear D. Germline V CDR1 and CDR2: SEHNR, FQNEAQ (reference sequence). V was pared by 2 bases and J by 0 bases, with 13 bases between. The CDR3 is made up of 16 amino acids. CDR3 loop: CASSLKDEEANYGYTF. The DNA for the CDR3 is TGTGCCAGCAGCTTAAAGGACGAGGAAGCTAACTATGGCTACACCTTC.

The V call is TRBV19, the J call TRBJ2-7; the match to TRBD2 covers 8 bases. Trimming removed 4 bases from V and 0 bases from J; junction bases left unmatched: 2. The CDR3 is made up of 14 amino acids. The germline gives CDR1 LNHDA, CDR2 SQIVND (reference sequence). CDR3 coding DNA: TGTGCCAGTAGTAGCAGCGGGAGCTCCTACGAGCAGTACTTC. Translation: CASSSSGSSYEQYF.

This clone was seen only once. V usage is TRBV7-9 and J usage is TRBJ2-7; 7 bases map to TRBD2. Germline lookup yields CDR1 SEHNR and CDR2 FQNEAQ (reference sequence). The CDR3 covers 12 residues. The CDR3 nucleotides read TGTGCGGGGGGGGGACGGGATTACGAGCAGTACTTC. As protein: CAGGGRDYEQYF.